Following are 28 T cell receptor beta chains from one sample sequenced in a study of molecular identifiers for immune sequencing clone quantification. One entry per CDR3 protein results from TCRdb running MiXCR on the PCR reads. The table lists approximately 550,000 distinct CDR3 sequences, roughly 23% of them singletons. What was sequenced was naive CD8+ T cells from blood, with Jurkat cell RNA spiked in. The subset: FACS-sorted CD8+CD4-CCR7+CD45RA+ naive T cells. The source of these receptors is a human donor in good health. Some libraries in this study had Jurkat cell RNA spiked in.

This clonotype was seen only a few times. In nucleotides, the CDR3 is TGTGCCAGCAGCCATTGGGCGGGGGAAGCTTTCTTT. Translating gives CASSHWAGEAFF. The chain joins TRBV7-9 to TRBJ1-1; D unclear. Trimming pared 5 bases from V and 8 bases from J, leaving 12 bases between. From germline, CDR1 is SEHNR and CDR2 FQNEAQ (reference sequence). The CDR3 consists of 12 residues.

Many counts were recorded for this clonotype. V usage is TRBV6-1 and J usage is TRBJ2-7; tentative D call: TRBD2 (5 bases). CDR1 and CDR2 (germline): MNHNS, SASEGT. The CDR3 sequence is 10 residues long. V was clipped by 8 bases and J by 5 bases, with 7 bases between them. Written as DNA, the CDR3 is TGTGCCAGCGTGAGGGACGAGCAGTACTTC. It yields the protein CASVRDEQYF.

The rearrangement links TRBV6-5 to TRBJ2-1, with TRBD2 identical over 8 bases. The CDR3 runs 15 residues. Germline assignment: CDR1 MNHEY and CDR2 SVGAGI. V lost 2 bases and J lost 9; bases outside the gene matches: 9. The DNA of the CDR3 is TGTGCCAGCAGTTACACGGGGGGGGTATATGGTGAGCAGTTCTTC. It encodes CASSYTGGVYGEQFF.

V usage is TRBV10-3 and J usage is TRBJ2-3; 13 nucleotides line up with TRBD2. The CDR3 covers 15 residues. Trimming cost V 10 bases and J 6 bases; bases outside gene matches: 10. Germline-derived CDR1 and CDR2 are ENHRY and SYGVKD. CDR3 loop: CATKSGTSGVDTQYF. In DNA form, the CDR3 reads TGTGCCACCAAATCCGGGACTAGCGGGGTTGATACGCAGTATTTT.

Only a few counts were recorded for this clonotype. The chain carries TRBV5-6 and TRBJ2-7; 7 nucleotides align to TRBD1. CDR1 is SGHDT and CDR2 is YYEEEE in the germline V gene. This CDR3 has 18 amino acids. The trim removed 4 bases at V and 0 bases at J, leaving 16 bases unmatched. The CDR3 sequence: CASSVLPGQLTSSYEQYF. In nucleotides, the CDR3 is TGTGCCAGCAGCGTACTACCGGGACAGCTCACGAGCTCCTACGAGCAGTACTTC.

This clonotype was detected only a few times. The chain combines TRBV25-1 with TRBJ1-4; D remains ambiguous. Deletions cut 6 bases from V and 2 bases from J, with 7 bases between. This CDR3 spans 13 amino acids. In germline, CDR1 is MGHDK, CDR2 SYGVNS. CDR3 nucleotides: TGTGCCAGCAGCCGCTCGACTAATGAAAAACTGTTTTTT. Amino acids: CASSRSTNEKLFF. Variable domain in full (rest from reference TRBV25-1 and TRBJ1-4): EADIYQTPRYLVIGTGKKITLECSQTMGHDKMYWYQQDPGMELHLIHYSYGVNSTEKGDLSSESTVSRIRTEHFPLTLESARPSHTSQYLCASSRSTNEKLFFGSGTQLSVL.

This clonotype was counted many times. The J gene is TRBJ2-5, the V gene TRBV3-1; no definite D call. The germline V gene encodes CDR1 LGHDT and CDR2 YNNKEL (reference sequence). Trimming shortened V by 5 bases and J by 1 base, and 11 bases separated the two germline ends. This CDR3 spans 14 amino acids. The CDR3 sequence is CASSDRAPQETQYF. The CDR3 nucleotides are TGTGCCAGCAGCGACCGGGCCCCCCAAGAGACCCAGTACTTC.

Concerning this clonotype: The junction does not match germline at one end; this may be a read error. The genes are TRBV6-2 or TRBV6-3 and TRBJ2-2; 8 positions match TRBD2. Germline V gene lookup returns CDR1 MNHEY and CDR2 SVGEGT. This CDR3 is 15 amino acids long. The CDR3 region has the DNA TGTGCCAGCAGTCGCACTAGCGGAAACACCGGGGAGCTGCTTTTT. This codes for CASSRTSGNTGELLF.

This clonotype was seen repeatedly, ten times or more. The genes are TRBV12-3 or TRBV12-4 and TRBJ2-5; 8 bases match TRBD2. The CDR3 runs 14 residues. J was trimmed by 5 bases and V by 3 bases; bases with no gene match: 5. The CDR3 DNA reads TGTGCCAGCAGTTTGAGCGGGGGAGGCGAGACCCAGTACTTC. This encodes CASSLSGGGETQYF.

The chain combines TRBV6-5 with TRBJ1-2; TRBD1 agrees at 12 bases. Germline V gives CDR1 MNHEY, CDR2 SVGAGI. The V and J ends lost 2 bases and 5 bases, in that order; junction bases with no gene match: 9. CDR3 length: 17 amino acids. For the CDR3, the DNA is TGTGCCAGCAGTTACCGAAAACCGGGACAGGGGGCTTATGGCTACACCTTC. Translated: CASSYRKPGQGAYGYTF.

This clonotype was seen at least ten times. The chain employs TRBV12-3 or TRBV12-4 and TRBJ2-2, with 8 nucleotides matching TRBD2. V lost 6 bases, J lost 4 bases, and 10 bases stayed unmatched. The CDR3 sequence is 16 residues long. The CDR3 DNA sequence: TGTGCCAGCAGCCCGACTAGCGTGGCGGGCACCGGGGAGCTGTTTTTT. Amino acids: CASSPTSVAGTGELFF.

This clonotype was counted at least ten times. CDR3 nucleotide sequence: TGTGCCAGCAGTTTCTCCAGGGCCGCTGGGCAGTACTTC. Residues: CASSFSRAAGQYF. The chain is built from TRBV27 and TRBJ2-7; perhaps TRBD1 as D (5 bases). The ends were cut back, 3 bases at V and 9 bases at J, with 15 bases in the middle. CDR3 length: 13 residues. Germline CDR1 and CDR2: MNHEY and SMNVEV (reference sequence).

This clonotype was counted a single time. With a much larger clone just one base away, this may be a read error. The chain employs TRBV3-1 and TRBJ2-5; D call uncertain. CDR3 size: 14 residues. From germline, CDR1 is LGHDT and CDR2 YNNKEL (reference sequence). The CDR3 loop is CACSQVAREETQYF. In nucleotides, the CDR3 is TGTGCCTGCAGCCAAGTGGCTAGGGAAGAGACCCAGTACTTC.

In this sample, this clonotype turned up a few times. For the CDR3, the DNA is TGTGCGGTACTGGCGGGGCCCAACACCGGGGAGCTGTTTTTT. Protein: CAVLAGPNTGELFF. The V and J genes are TRBV7-6 and TRBJ2-2; tentative D call: TRBD2 (6 bases). Germline CDR1 and CDR2: SGHVS and FNYEAQ. CDR3 length: 14 amino acids.

A note on this clonotype: This sequence may be a read error, since a much larger clone differs from it by one base. The chain has TRBV6-1 and TRBJ1-1; D is unclear. CDR3 size: 16 residues. Per the germline V gene, CDR1 is MNHNS and CDR2 is SASEGT. The V and J ends lost 1 base and 3 bases respectively, with 15 bases between them. CDR3 sequence reads: CASSEGWVPSDTEAFF. The CDR3 nucleotides are TGTGCCAGCAGTGAAGGTTGGGTCCCTTCGGACACTGAAGCTTTCTTT.

There are many counts of this clonotype. The chain's CDR3 is CASSPGTEYNEQFF. CDR3 coding DNA: TGTGCCAGCAGTCCGGGGACGGAATACAATGAGCAGTTCTTC. The chain combines TRBV12-3 or TRBV12-4 with TRBJ2-1; TRBD1 or TRBD2 may be the D gene (5 bases each). Trimming removed 5 bases at V and 4 bases at J, with 12 bases between. The CDR3 is made up of 14 amino acids.

The chain carries TRBV20-1 and TRBJ2-7, with a weak D call TRBD2 (7 bases). V lost 1 base, J lost 3 bases, and 16 bases lay in between. CDR1 and CDR2 (germline): DFQATT, SNEGSKA (reference sequence). This CDR3 is 15 amino acids long. The CDR3 loop reads CSARGAGAPLYEQYF. The CDR3 DNA reads TGCAGTGCTAGAGGGGCGGGGGCCCCCCTCTACGAGCAGTACTTC.

Notes on this clonotype: A much more abundant neighbour one base away suggests this may be a read error. The conserved final phenylalanine or tryptophan is absent from the CDR3, which likely points to a read error. The gene calls are TRBV5-1 and TRBJ2-3; D call uncertain. This CDR3 has 15 amino acids. V dropped 0 bases and J dropped 2 bases, with 10 bases sitting between them. In germline, CDR1 is SGHRS, CDR2 YFSETQ. The CDR3 bases are TGCGCCAGCAGCTTGGTAACAGAAAACACAGATACGCAGTATTCT. Protein sequence: CASSLVTENTDTQYS.

The rearrangement uses TRBV18 and TRBJ2-7, with D possibly TRBD1 on 5 matching bases. With 4 bases removed from V and 6 bases from J, the gap between germline ends came to 10 bases. CDR1 is KGHSH and CDR2 is LQKENI in the germline V gene. The CDR3 loop spans 12 amino acids. CDR3: CASSQGLSEQYF. The CDR3 nucleotides are TGTGCCAGCTCACAGGGGCTCTCCGAGCAGTACTTC.

Worth noting for this clonotype: Possible read error: a much larger clone is one base away. The chain recombines TRBV4-1 with TRBJ2-1; D is possibly TRBD1 (5 bases). Germline V CDR1 and CDR2: MGHRA, YSYEKL. The CDR3 spans 12 residues. The CDR3 is CASSQTDNERFF. CDR3 coding DNA: TGCGCCAGCAGCCAGACAGACAATGAGCGGTTCTTC.

The sample holds many counts of this clonotype. The rearrangement uses TRBV10-2 and TRBJ1-5, with 7 bases aligning to TRBD1. From germline, CDR1 is WSHSY and CDR2 SAAADI. The CDR3 loop spans 15 amino acids. The J segment lost 0 bases and the V segment lost 4 bases, leaving 3 bases of the junction unmatched. The CDR3, as DNA: TGCGCCAGCAGTGTGGGGACAGTTAGCAATCAGCCCCAGCATTTT. Protein: CASSVGTVSNQPQHF.

This clonotype showed up many times. The genes are TRBV20-1 and TRBJ1-1; maybe TRBD1 (6 bases). The CDR3 spans 16 residues. V lost 0 bases, J lost 0 bases, and 14 bases lay in between. CDR1 is DFQATT and CDR2 is SNEGSKA in the germline V gene (reference sequence). The CDR3 loop is CSARDLTGWLNTEAFF. DNA for the CDR3: TGCAGTGCTAGAGATTTAACAGGGTGGCTGAACACTGAAGCTTTCTTT.

This clonotype came up many times. The chain has TRBV29-1 and TRBJ2-3; D is ambiguous. Germline CDR1 SQVTM, CDR2 ANQGSEA. V was pared by 1 base and J by 0 bases, with 14 bases between. There are 16 residues in the CDR3. The DNA for the CDR3 is TGCAGCGTTGAAGGGGGTCCTCCTTTGAGCACAGATACGCAGTATTTT. This encodes CSVEGGPPLSTDTQYF.

This clonotype occurred a few times. This chain connects TRBV6-5 to TRBJ2-3; D is uncertain. The V end lost 5 bases, the J end lost 5 bases, and 5 bases lay between the germline ends. CDR1 is MNHEY and CDR2 is SVGAGI in the germline V gene. The CDR3 has 11 amino acids. The CDR3: CASSQKDTQYF. CDR3 sequence (DNA): TGTGCCAGCAGTCAAAAAGATACGCAGTATTTT.

As regards this clonotype: It may be a read error: a sequence one base away is much more abundant. This CDR3 fails to terminate in the conserved phenylalanine or tryptophan, so it likely reflects a read error. The V and J genes are TRBV7-9 and TRBJ1-1; D gene ambiguous. V lost 2 bases and J 3 bases, leaving 19 bases between the germline ends. The CDR3 has 17 amino acids. Germline-derived CDR1 and CDR2 are SEHNR and FQNEAQ (reference sequence). This chain's CDR3 is CASSLISPLDRYTEAFS. The CDR3 DNA follows: TGTGCCAGCAGCTTAATTTCTCCTCTCGATCGGTACACTGAAGCTTTCTCT.

This clonotype was seen just once. A read error may explain this, as a much larger clone is one base away. The V call is TRBV7-8, the J call TRBJ1-1; D is unresolved. Trimming removed 1 base at V and 11 bases at J, with 20 bases between. CDR3 length: 15 amino acids. Germline CDR1 and CDR2: SGHVS and FQNEAQ. For the CDR3, the DNA is TGTGCCAGCAGCTTAGTCGGTCAGGAGACCCACGCGGCTTTCTTT. Its protein is CASSLVGQETHAAFF.

At least ten counts were recorded for this clonotype. The chain couples TRBV7-2 to TRBJ2-5, with 8 bases lining up with TRBD2. Trimming took 0 bases from V and 2 from J; bases not matched to a gene: 5. Per the germline V gene, CDR1 is SGHTA and CDR2 is FQGNSA. CDR3 size: 16 residues. In nucleotides, the CDR3 is TGTGCCAGCAGCTTAGCCCAGCGGGGGATTCAAGAGACCCAGTACTTC. Translation gives CASSLAQRGIQETQYF.

This chain links TRBV19 with TRBJ2-5, with 8 bases fitting TRBD1. Losses at the gene ends were 1 base for V and 6 bases for J; bases not matched to a gene: 4. This CDR3 is built from 14 residues. Germline CDR1 reads LNHDA; CDR2 reads SQIVND (reference sequence). In DNA form, the CDR3 reads TGTGCCAGTAGTATAGGGACAGGGTTGAAGACCCAGTACTTC. It specifies CASSIGTGLKTQYF. Full variable domain (rest looked up from reference TRBV19 and TRBJ2-5): DGGITQSPKYLFRKEGQNVTLSCEQNLNHDAMYWYRQDPGQGLRLIYYSQIVNDFQKGDIAEGYSVSREKKESFPLTVTSAQKNPTAFYLCASSIGTGLKTQYFGPGTRLLVL.